This entry lists 29 T cell receptor beta chains sequenced from one sample in a study of blood T cell repertoires in COVID-19 (dated by TCRdb to about 2020). Library preparation used the immunoSEQ multiplex PCR assay. This is the immuneACCESS table as TCRdb keeps it, with only in-frame sequences that have V and J called. A part of the clones is gone; compared with another copy, unresolved V genes explain less than half, and the rest is unexplained. The sample profile shows around 200,000 clones; roughly 84% of them were found once. The ten largest clones capture about a sixth of the sample. The sample taken for sequencing was peripheral blood. Every receptor here comes from a woman at least 80 years old with active or convalescent COVID-19.

The gene calls are TRBV19 and TRBJ1-6; 8 positions match TRBD1. Germline V gene data show CDR1 as LNHDA and CDR2 as SQIVND (reference sequence). V was clipped by 8 bases and J by 0 bases; unmatched bases: 6. CDR3 length: 16 residues. The CDR3 nucleotides read TGTGCCAGTCGGACAGGGAAGGGCTCCTATAATTCACCCCTCCACTTT. Protein sequence: CASRTGKGSYNSPLHF. Full variable domain (rest looked up from reference TRBV19 and TRBJ1-6): DGGITQSPKYLFRKEGQNVTLSCEQNLNHDAMYWYRQDPGQGLRLIYYSQIVNDFQKGDIAEGYSVSREKKESFPLTVTSAQKNPTAFYLCASRTGKGSYNSPLHFGNGTRLTVT.

This chain links TRBV7-9 with TRBJ1-2, with 8 bases aligning to TRBD1. V shed 2 bases, J shed 4 bases, and the junction held 3 bases outside the gene matches. Germline CDR1 and CDR2: SEHNR and FQNEAQ (reference sequence). The CDR3 covers 14 residues. This chain's CDR3 is CASSLQGAGYGYTF. The CDR3 coding sequence is TGTGCCAGCAGCTTACAGGGGGCGGGCTATGGCTACACCTTC.

The chain has TRBV5-1 and TRBJ2-5, with 10 nucleotides matching TRBD2. Germline lookup yields CDR1 SGHRS and CDR2 YFSETQ. With 3 bases clipped from V and 5 bases from J, the junction kept 7 bases outside the gene matches. CDR3 length: 15 residues. CDR3 sequence (DNA): TGCGCCAGCAGCTCGCTAGCGGGGGTCGTGGAGACCCAGTACTTC. It yields the protein CASSSLAGVVETQYF.

This chain uses TRBV5-6 with TRBJ1-5; D gene ambiguous. CDR1 and CDR2 (germline): SGHDT, YYEEEE. The CDR3 extends over 13 amino acids. Trimming took 0 bases from V and 5 from J, leaving 6 bases between them. This CDR3 is CASSLDQDQPQHF. The CDR3, as DNA: TGTGCCAGCAGCTTGGATCAGGATCAGCCCCAGCATTTT.

In its sample, this clone was seen once. This chain uses TRBV5-1 with TRBJ2-1; 14 bases line up with TRBD2. J was trimmed by 6 bases and V by 3 bases; bases with no gene match: 5. The CDR3 sequence is 16 residues long. Germline CDR1 and CDR2: SGHRS and YFSETQ. The DNA of the CDR3 is TGCGCCAGCAGCTCACCGGGACTAGCGGGAGCCAATGAGCAGTTCTTC. Translating it yields CASSSPGLAGANEQFF.

The genes are TRBV10-3 and TRBJ2-7; 10 positions match TRBD2. Per germline, CDR1 ENHRY and CDR2 SYGVKD. This CDR3 is built from 12 residues. J was trimmed by 4 bases and V by 8 bases; bases with no gene match: 2. The CDR3 bases are TGTGCCATCGGGACTAGCGATTACGAGCAGTACTTC. This sequence encodes CAIGTSDYEQYF.

The rearrangement links TRBV5-4 to TRBJ2-7, with 11 bases lining up with TRBD2. Unmatched junction bases numbered 5, after V lost 4 bases and J lost 2 bases. Per germline, CDR1 SGHNT and CDR2 YYREEE (reference sequence). The CDR3 covers 15 residues. CDR3 nucleotide sequence: TGTGCCAGCAGCGCGGGGACTAGCGGTCCCTACGAGCAGTACTTC. Its translation is CASSAGTSGPYEQYF.

The J gene is TRBJ2-2, the V gene TRBV29-1; TRBD1 matches at 7 bases. Germline V lookup: CDR1 SQVTM, CDR2 ANQGSEA. The CDR3 sequence is 13 residues long. V dropped 7 bases and J dropped 2; count of bases not matched to a gene: 4. In DNA form, the CDR3 reads TGCAGCGGGGGACAGTTAAACACCGGGGAGCTGTTTTTT. It encodes CSGGQLNTGELFF.

The chain joins TRBV19 to TRBJ1-4; tentatively, D is TRBD1 (5 bases). Germline V gene data show CDR1 as LNHDA and CDR2 as SQIVND (reference sequence). V shed 1 base and J shed 8 bases, with 17 bases lying between them. The CDR3 is 16 residues long. The CDR3 sequence is CASSIADRGTPEKLFF. In DNA form, the CDR3 reads TGTGCCAGTAGTATAGCGGATCGCGGGACCCCAGAAAAACTGTTTTTT.

V is TRBV7-2 and J is TRBJ2-1; TRBD2 aligns across 11 bases. This CDR3 comprises 15 residues. From germline, CDR1 is SGHTA and CDR2 FQGNSA. J lost 3 bases, V lost 6 bases, and 4 bases had no gene match. Here the CDR3 reads CASRPGTSGYNEQFF. CDR3 coding DNA: TGTGCCAGCAGACCCGGGACTAGCGGCTACAATGAGCAGTTCTTC.

This clone was found a few times. The chain has TRBV9 and TRBJ1-6, with D possibly being TRBD1 (6 bases). V gave up 4 bases and J gave up 9 bases, with 14 bases separating them. This CDR3 region has 14 residues. Germline V gene sequence: CDR1 SGDLS, CDR2 YYNGEE. CDR3 amino acids: CASSIQGFGSPLHF. As DNA, the CDR3 is TGTGCCAGCAGCATACAGGGTTTTGGTTCACCCCTCCACTTT.

The chain has TRBV24-1 and TRBJ2-7, with a tentative D call TRBD2 (5 bases). Germline lookup yields CDR1 KGHDR and CDR2 SFDVKD. V dropped 12 bases and J dropped 3 bases, with 17 bases sitting between them. The CDR3 runs to 13 residues. The CDR3 DNA reads as TGTGCCCCCTCGGGATCGTTAATCTACGAGCAGTACTTC. Amino acid sequence: CAPSGSLIYEQYF.

The rearrangement joins TRBV19 to TRBJ2-5, with 7 positions matching TRBD1. In germline, CDR1 is LNHDA, CDR2 SQIVND (reference sequence). V lost 3 bases, J lost 3 bases, and 10 bases stayed unmatched. The CDR3 totals 16 residues. CDR3 in DNA: TGTGCCAGTAGTATTTCTTTCTCGGGACAGAAAGAGACCCAGTACTTC. This codes for CASSISFSGQKETQYF. Variable domain in full (rest from reference TRBV19 and TRBJ2-5): DGGITQSPKYLFRKEGQNVTLSCEQNLNHDAMYWYRQDPGQGLRLIYYSQIVNDFQKGDIAEGYSVSREKKESFPLTVTSAQKNPTAFYLCASSISFSGQKETQYFGPGTRLLVL.

The chain links TRBV19 to TRBJ2-7, with D tentatively TRBD1 (5 bases). Germline CDR1 reads LNHDA; CDR2 reads SQIVND (reference sequence). V was clipped by 10 bases and J by 3 bases, with 16 bases between them. The CDR3 length is 13 residues. This CDR3 is CATGHREGYEQYF. CDR3 nucleotide sequence: TGTGCCACTGGACATCGAGAAGGCTACGAGCAGTACTTC.

The V gene is TRBV6-5, the J gene TRBJ1-1; the match to TRBD1 covers 7 bases. The CDR3 totals 12 residues. CDR1 MNHEY and CDR2 SVGAGI come from the germline V gene. Trimming removed 6 bases from V and 7 bases from J; junction bases left unmatched: 5. The CDR3 is CASRRTGGEAFF. The CDR3 DNA reads as TGTGCCAGCAGGAGGACAGGCGGTGAAGCTTTCTTT.

The rearrangement links TRBV11-2 to TRBJ2-3; a possible D gene is TRBD2 (5 bases). CDR3 size: 14 residues. Trimming took off 1 base at V and 6 bases at J, with 11 bases between the two ends. Germline loops: CDR1 SGHAT, CDR2 FQNNGV. Here the CDR3 reads CASSLGLATDTQYF. The CDR3 nucleotides read TGTGCCAGCAGCTTAGGCCTAGCAACTGATACGCAGTATTTT.

CDR3 loop: CASSLIFGLAGAFWDNEQFF. CDR3 DNA: TGTGCCAGCAGTTTAATTTTCGGGTTAGCGGGGGCGTTTTGGGACAATGAGCAGTTCTTC. The genes are TRBV27 and TRBJ2-1; TRBD2 agrees at 9 bases. The CDR3 consists of 20 residues. Germline-derived CDR1 and CDR2 are MNHEY and SMNVEV (reference sequence). J gave up 5 bases and V 2 bases, and 19 bases lay outside the gene matches.

This clone was recorded a few times. CDR3 bases: TGTGCCACCAGTGATACGACACCAACTCGGGGTGAGCAGTACTTC. It codes for CATSDTTPTRGEQYF. V usage is TRBV24-1 and J usage is TRBJ2-7; a possible D gene is TRBD2 (5 bases). Germline CDR1 is KGHDR and CDR2 is SFDVKD. Between the trimmed V and J ends, which lost 3 bases and 7 bases, there was a span of 18 bases. The CDR3 covers 15 residues.

The chain joins TRBV29-1 to TRBJ1-2; the D is unclear. V lost 4 bases, J lost 7 bases, and 13 bases lay in between. The CDR3 has 12 residues. Germline V gene sequence: CDR1 SQVTM, CDR2 ANQGSEA. The DNA of the CDR3 is TGCAGCGTTGGTGAGGGTACCATTGGCTACACCTTC. Protein: CSVGEGTIGYTF.

The chain carries TRBV28 and TRBJ2-1; TRBD2 is a possible D gene (7 bases). The V end lost 8 bases, the J end lost 5 bases, and 16 bases lay between the germline ends. This CDR3 contains 14 residues. The germline CDR1 and CDR2 sequences are MDHEN and SYDVKM. The CDR3 coding sequence is TGTGCCAGCGGCGTGGGGGGGCAGAACAATGAGCAGTTCTTC. It encodes CASGVGGQNNEQFF.

Here the CDR3 DNA reads TGTGCCAGCAGCCTACGACAGGGCAATCAGCCCCAGCATTTT. This translates into CASSLRQGNQPQHF. The chain carries TRBV7-2 and TRBJ1-5; D possibly corresponds to TRBD1 (6 bases). Trimming pared 5 bases from V and 2 bases from J, leaving 10 bases between. The CDR3 sequence is 14 residues long. CDR1 is SGHTA, CDR2 FQGNSA, per germline.

V usage is TRBV4-1 and J usage is TRBJ2-3; 9 bases match TRBD2. Germline CDR1 and CDR2: MGHRA and YSYEKL. The junction had 7 bases not matched to a gene; V was cut back by 4 bases and J by 2 bases. This CDR3 is built from 16 residues. The CDR3 DNA reads TGCGCCAGCAGCCCCCGTGGGACTAGCATCACAGATACGCAGTATTTT. Protein: CASSPRGTSITDTQYF.

The chain has TRBV4-2 and TRBJ1-2, with 7 positions matching TRBD1. The junction had 11 bases not matched to a gene; V was cut back by 3 bases and J by 4 bases. Per germline, CDR1 LGHNA and CDR2 YNFKEQ. CDR3 length: 16 residues. The CDR3, as DNA: TGTGCCAGCAGCCAGGGGACAGAAAATACCATCTATGGCTACACCTTC. It is translated as CASSQGTENTIYGYTF.

The chain combines TRBV18 with TRBJ2-2; D is uncertain. Germline CDR1 KGHSH, CDR2 LQKENI. Trimming took 3 bases from V and 3 from J, leaving 5 bases between them. This CDR3 contains 13 residues. CDR3 in DNA: TGTGCCAGCTCACCCTCTGACACCGGGGAGCTGTTTTTT. Protein: CASSPSDTGELFF. Combining the CDR3 with reference TRBV18 and TRBJ2-2 gives the whole variable domain NAGVMQNPRHLVRRRGQEARLRCSPMKGHSHVYWYRQLPEEGLKFMVYLQKENIIDESGMPKERFSAEFPKEGPSILRIQQVVRGDSAAYFCASSPSDTGELFFGEGSRLTVL.

This chain links TRBV3-1 (or the pseudogene TRBV3-2) with TRBJ2-2, with 9 nucleotides matching TRBD2. Trimming took 6 bases from V and 6 from J; bases not matched to a gene: 23. The CDR3 is made up of 20 amino acids. Germline V CDR1 and CDR2: LGHDT, YNNKEL (reference sequence). CDR3 bases: TGTGCCAGCAGTCAATATAGCGGGGGCCCAACCAAACACGACGCCGGGGAGCTGTTTTTT. It specifies CASSQYSGGPTKHDAGELFF.

V gene TRBV19 combines with J gene TRBJ1-4; the match to TRBD1 covers 8 bases. J was trimmed by 3 bases and V by 3 bases; bases with no gene match: 6. The CDR3 is made up of 16 amino acids. Germline V gene data show CDR1 as LNHDA and CDR2 as SQIVND (reference sequence). The CDR3 reads CASSIRGRVANEKLFF. Here the CDR3 DNA reads TGTGCCAGTAGTATCAGGGGGCGCGTGGCTAATGAAAAACTGTTTTTT.

This clone was counted between two and nine times. V usage is TRBV18 and J usage is TRBJ1-3, with D uncertain. The CDR3 has 15 amino acids. The ends were cut back, 0 bases at V and 0 bases at J, with 6 bases in the middle. Looked up from germline, CDR1 is KGHSH and CDR2 is LQKENI. As DNA, the CDR3 is TGTGCCAGCTCACCACCGAGGGACTCTGGAAACACCATATATTTT. Its protein product is CASSPPRDSGNTIYF.

The V call is TRBV6-2 or TRBV6-3, the J call TRBJ1-6, with D uncertain. With 0 bases removed from V and 5 bases from J, the gap between germline ends came to 8 bases. Germline V CDR1 and CDR2: MNHEY, SVGEGT. This CDR3 has 15 amino acids. CDR3 sequence reads: CASSYSDRDNSPLHF. The CDR3 nucleotides are TGTGCCAGCAGTTACTCCGACCGGGATAATTCACCCCTCCACTTT.

The gene calls are TRBV18 and TRBJ1-5, with 7 bases that match TRBD1. The V gene end was trimmed by 4 bases and the J gene end by 7 bases; junction bases not matched to a gene: 7. Germline loops: CDR1 KGHSH, CDR2 LQKENI. The CDR3 contains 14 residues. In DNA, the CDR3 is TGTGCCAGCTCACAAGACAGGGATCGACAGCCCCAGCATTTT. Its protein product is CASSQDRDRQPQHF.